This T cell receptor beta chain was observed in a study of blood T cell repertoires in COVID-19. In the original processing: How many nucleated cells were present was estimated from reference gene primer amplification. Measured with immunoSEQ multiplex PCR; TCRdb has only the in-frame clones, and not every one. Clone size and the V and J calls come from that table; the DNA yielded D and trimming. The profile shows a few hundred thousand clones, about 86% of them singletons. The CDR3 is 14 residues long. After removal of 3 bases from V and 6 bases from J, the junction contained 8 bases not matched to a gene. Per the germline V gene, CDR1 is SGDLS and CDR2 is YYNGEE.

The sample was peripheral blood. The sequence was obtained from a man aged 55 to 70 who had recovered from COVID-19. The chain recombines TRBV9 with TRBJ1-2; the match to TRBD1 covers 7 bases. The CDR3 nucleotides read TGTGCCAGCAGCGCCCGACAGGGAAATGATGGCTACACCTTC. As protein: CASSARQGNDGYTF. Complete variable domain (other parts from reference TRBV9 and TRBJ1-2): DSGVTQTPKHLITATGQRVTLRCSPRSGDLSVYWYQQSLDQGLQFLIQYYNGEERAKGNILERFSAQQFPDLHSELNLSSLELGDSALYFCASSARQGNDGYTFGSGTRLTVV.